Listed here are 8 T cell receptor beta chains from one sample, sequenced in a study of CD8 T cells in ankylosing spondylitis. One entry per CDR3 protein, called by TCRdb with MiXCR from the 5' RACE reads. Of under 250,000 distinct CDR3 sequences in the sample, roughly 8% were seen once. Specimen: blood, either unsorted or a sorted T cell fraction (not recorded which). All receptors derive from a female donor with ankylosing spondylitis or in good health (not recorded which).

In this sample, this clonotype turned up many times. The chain recombines TRBV14 with TRBJ1-2; 8 bases agree with TRBD1. The J segment lost 5 bases and the V segment lost 5 bases, leaving 4 bases of the junction unmatched. The CDR3 totals 13 residues. CDR1 and CDR2 from the germline V gene are SGHDN and FVKESK. The CDR3, as DNA: TGTGCCAGCAGCTACGGACAGGGATATGGCTACACCTTC. Amino acid sequence: CASSYGQGYGYTF.

A few counts support this clonotype. J is TRBJ2-7 and V is TRBV19, with 9 bases identical to TRBD1. V trimming: 4 bases; J trimming: 2 bases; junction bases outside the gene matches: 12. The CDR3 contains 17 residues. Per the germline V gene, CDR1 is LNHDA and CDR2 is SQIVND (reference sequence). The CDR3 region is CASSRRRTGARTYEQYF. The CDR3 DNA follows: TGTGCCAGTAGTAGACGACGGACAGGGGCGAGGACCTACGAGCAGTACTTC.

This clonotype was counted ten times or more. The chain employs TRBV28 and TRBJ2-2; no definite D call. Germline values: CDR1 MDHEN, CDR2 SYDVKM. Trimming left V 5 bases short and J 5 bases short, with 18 bases between. This CDR3 contains 16 residues. The CDR3, as DNA: TGTGCCAGCAGTATTGGTGGATTTGGTCTTACCGGGGAGCTGTTTTTT. Amino acids: CASSIGGFGLTGELFF. The variable domain in full, with the rest retrieved from reference TRBV28 and TRBJ2-2, is DVKVTQSSRYLVKRTGEKVFLECVQDMDHENMFWYRQDPGLGLRLIYFSYDVKMKEKGDIPEGYSVSREKKERFSLILESASTNQTSMYLCASSIGGFGLTGELFFGEGSRLTVL.

This clonotype has a count of ten or more. The chain recombines TRBV20-1 with TRBJ2-7; 8 nucleotides agree with TRBD1. CDR3 length: 14 residues. J lost 3 bases, V lost 4 bases, and 8 bases had no gene match. Germline CDR1 is DFQATT and CDR2 is SNEGSKA (reference sequence). The CDR3 loop reads CSATDRGSLYEQYF. CDR3 sequence (DNA): TGCAGTGCTACCGACAGGGGAAGTCTCTACGAGCAGTACTTC.

Points on this clonotype: Germline is not matched at one junction end, which may reflect a read error. The chain combines TRBV10-2 with TRBJ2-5; 8 bases align to TRBD2. There are 13 residues in the CDR3. Germline CDR1 reads WSHSY; CDR2 reads SAAADI. This chain's CDR3 is CANSGGRLETQYF. The CDR3 DNA reads as TGCGCCAACAGTGGCGGGAGGTTAGAGACCCAGTACTTC.

This clonotype was observed many times. V gene TRBV20-1 combines with J gene TRBJ2-4, with D unresolved. The germline gives CDR1 DFQATT, CDR2 SNEGSKA (reference sequence). The CDR3 is 16 amino acids. Trimming stripped 1 base from V and 0 bases from J, with 13 bases between. Here the CDR3 reads CSARVQVHLAKNIQYF. The CDR3 region has the DNA TGCAGTGCTAGAGTTCAAGTCCATCTAGCCAAAAACATTCAGTACTTC.

The chain has TRBV3-1 and TRBJ2-1; either TRBD1 or TRBD2 may supply D (5 bases each). CDR1 LGHDT and CDR2 YNNKEL come from the germline V gene (reference sequence). The CDR3 is 13 residues long. V was cut by 5 bases and J by 7 bases, with 12 bases left in between. This CDR3 reads CASSFLWGNEQFF. The CDR3 DNA reads TGTGCCAGCAGCTTCTTGTGGGGGAATGAGCAGTTCTTC.

This clonotype was seen repeatedly, ten times or more. The chain uses TRBV14 and TRBJ2-7; possible D gene TRBD1, 7 bases. With 4 bases removed from V and 7 bases from J, the gap between germline ends came to 11 bases. Germline values: CDR1 SGHDN, CDR2 FVKESK. The CDR3 loop spans 12 amino acids. The CDR3 coding sequence is TGTGCCAGCAGCCCACAGGGGAGGGAGCAGTACTTC. Amino acids: CASSPQGREQYF.